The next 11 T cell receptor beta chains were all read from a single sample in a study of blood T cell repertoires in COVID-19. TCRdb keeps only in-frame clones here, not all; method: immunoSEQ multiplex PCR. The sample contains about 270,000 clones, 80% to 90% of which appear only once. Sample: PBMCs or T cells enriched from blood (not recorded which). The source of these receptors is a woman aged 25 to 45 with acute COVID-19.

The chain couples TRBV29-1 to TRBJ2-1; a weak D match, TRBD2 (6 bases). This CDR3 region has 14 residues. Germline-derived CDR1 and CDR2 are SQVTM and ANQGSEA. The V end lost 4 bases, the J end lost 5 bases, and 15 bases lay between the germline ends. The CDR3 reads CSVVRNSGNNEQFF. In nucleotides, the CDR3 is TGCAGCGTTGTTAGAAATAGCGGTAACAATGAGCAGTTCTTC.

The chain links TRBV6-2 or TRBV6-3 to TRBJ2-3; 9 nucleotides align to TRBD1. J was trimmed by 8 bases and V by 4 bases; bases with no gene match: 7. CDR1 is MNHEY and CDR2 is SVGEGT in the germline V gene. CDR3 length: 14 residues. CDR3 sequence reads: CASSFDRGGGTQYF. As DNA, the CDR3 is TGTGCCAGCAGTTTCGACAGGGGGGGCGGTACGCAGTATTTT.

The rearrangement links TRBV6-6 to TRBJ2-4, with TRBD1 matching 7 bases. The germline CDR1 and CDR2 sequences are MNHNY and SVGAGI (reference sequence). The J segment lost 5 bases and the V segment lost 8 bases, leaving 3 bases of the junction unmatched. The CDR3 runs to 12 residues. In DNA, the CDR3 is TGTGCCAGCTGGGGGACAGAAAACATTCAGTACTTC. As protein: CASWGTENIQYF.

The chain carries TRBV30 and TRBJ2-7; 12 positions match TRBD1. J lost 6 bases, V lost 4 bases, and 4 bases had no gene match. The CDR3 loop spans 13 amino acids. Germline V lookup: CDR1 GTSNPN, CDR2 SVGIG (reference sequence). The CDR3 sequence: CAWMGQGAFEQYF. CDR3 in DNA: TGTGCCTGGATGGGACAGGGGGCGTTCGAGCAGTACTTC.

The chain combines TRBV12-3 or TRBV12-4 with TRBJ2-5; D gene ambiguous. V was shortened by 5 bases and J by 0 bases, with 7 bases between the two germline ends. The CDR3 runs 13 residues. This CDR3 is CASSASNQETQYF. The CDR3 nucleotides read TGTGCCAGCAGTGCTTCTAACCAAGAGACCCAGTACTTC.

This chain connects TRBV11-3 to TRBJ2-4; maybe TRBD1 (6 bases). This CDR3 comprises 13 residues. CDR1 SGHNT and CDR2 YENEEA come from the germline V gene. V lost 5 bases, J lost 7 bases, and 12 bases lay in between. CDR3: CASSRDNSNIQYF. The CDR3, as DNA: TGTGCCAGCAGCCGGGACAACAGTAACATTCAGTACTTC.

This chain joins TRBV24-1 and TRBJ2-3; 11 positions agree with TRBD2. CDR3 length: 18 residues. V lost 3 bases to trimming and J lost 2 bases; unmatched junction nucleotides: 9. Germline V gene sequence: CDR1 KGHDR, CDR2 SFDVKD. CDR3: CATSDPGTSGSYTDTQYF. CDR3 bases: TGTGCCACCAGTGATCCAGGGACTAGCGGATCTTACACAGATACGCAGTATTTT.

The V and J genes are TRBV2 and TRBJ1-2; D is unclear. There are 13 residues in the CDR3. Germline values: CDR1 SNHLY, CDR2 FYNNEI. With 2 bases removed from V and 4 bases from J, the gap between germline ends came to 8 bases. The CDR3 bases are TGTGCCAGCAGTGAACTCCGGGTCTATGGCTACACCTTC. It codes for CASSELRVYGYTF.

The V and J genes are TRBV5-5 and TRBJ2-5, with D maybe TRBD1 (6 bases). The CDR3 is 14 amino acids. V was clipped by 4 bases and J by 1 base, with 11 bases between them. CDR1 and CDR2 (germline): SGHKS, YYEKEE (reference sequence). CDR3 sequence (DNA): TGTGCCAGCAGCCAACAGGGATTCCAAGAGACCCAGTACTTC. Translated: CASSQQGFQETQYF.

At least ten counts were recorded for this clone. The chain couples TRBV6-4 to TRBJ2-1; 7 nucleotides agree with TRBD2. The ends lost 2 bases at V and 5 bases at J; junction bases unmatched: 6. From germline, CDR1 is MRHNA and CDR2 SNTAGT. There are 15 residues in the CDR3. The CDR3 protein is CASSDGGEGHNEQFF. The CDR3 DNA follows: TGTGCCAGCAGTGACGGGGGGGAGGGCCACAATGAGCAGTTCTTC.

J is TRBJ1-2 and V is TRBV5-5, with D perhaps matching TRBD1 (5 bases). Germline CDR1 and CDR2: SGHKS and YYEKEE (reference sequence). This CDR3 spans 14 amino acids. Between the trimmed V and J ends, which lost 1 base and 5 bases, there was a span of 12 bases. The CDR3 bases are TGTGCCAGCAGCTTGTCGAGGACACATTATGGCTACACCTTC. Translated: CASSLSRTHYGYTF.